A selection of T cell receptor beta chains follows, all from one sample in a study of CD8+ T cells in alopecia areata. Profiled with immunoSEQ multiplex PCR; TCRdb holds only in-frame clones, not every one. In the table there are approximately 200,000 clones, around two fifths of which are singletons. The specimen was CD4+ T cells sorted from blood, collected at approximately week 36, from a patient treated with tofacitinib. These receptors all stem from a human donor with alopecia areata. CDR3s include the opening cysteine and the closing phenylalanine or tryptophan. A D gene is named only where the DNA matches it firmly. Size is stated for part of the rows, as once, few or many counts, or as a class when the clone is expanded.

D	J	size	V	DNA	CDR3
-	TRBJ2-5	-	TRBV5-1	TGCGCCAGCAGCGGGAGCAACCAAGAGACCCAGTACTTC	CASSGSNQETQYF
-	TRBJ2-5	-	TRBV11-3	TGTGCCAGCAGCCGGGGGACAGCGTACCAAGAGACCCAGTACTTC	CASSRGTAYQETQYF
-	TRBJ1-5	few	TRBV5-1	TGCGCCAGCAGCTTGGAAGGGGCTGGCAATCAGCCCCAGCATTTT	CASSLEGAGNQPQHF
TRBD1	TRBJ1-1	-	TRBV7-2	TGTGCCAGCACCTGGACAGGGGCGGACACTGAAGCTTTCTTT	CASTWTGADTEAFF
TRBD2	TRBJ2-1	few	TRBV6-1	TGTGCCAGCAGTCGACTAGCGGGAGGCGGAGAGGGTGAGTTCTTC	CASSRLAGGGEGEFF
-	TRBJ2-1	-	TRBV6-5	TGTGCCAGCAGTTACCGAAGTGTGGGGTGGCAGTTCTTC	CASSYRSVGWQFF
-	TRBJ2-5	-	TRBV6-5	TGTGCCAGCAGTTACTCTAGGACCCAACAAGAGACCCAGTACTTC	CASSYSRTQQETQYF
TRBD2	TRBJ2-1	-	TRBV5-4	TGTGCCAGCAGTCGTCAGCGGGAGGGGGACAATGAGCAGTTCTTC	CASSRQREGDNEQFF
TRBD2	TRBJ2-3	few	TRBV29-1	TGCAGCGTGGAGACTAGCGGCACAGATACGCAGTATTTT	CSVETSGTDTQYF
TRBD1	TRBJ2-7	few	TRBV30	TGTGCCTGGAGTGTAAACAGGGGATCCTACGAGCAGTACTTC	CAWSVNRGSYEQYF
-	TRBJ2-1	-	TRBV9	TGTGCCAGCAGCGTAGACCTAGCTGTCGGTCAGTGGGAGCAGTTCTTC	CASSVDLAVGQWEQFF
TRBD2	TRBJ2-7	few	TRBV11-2	TGTGCCAGCAGCTGGCTGACTAGCGGGAGCTACGAGCAGTACTTC	CASSWLTSGSYEQYF
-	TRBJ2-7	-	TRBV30	TGTGCCTGGAGTAAGGGAAGTAGGGAGCAGTACTTC	CAWSKGSREQYF
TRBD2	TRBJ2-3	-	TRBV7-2	TGTGCCAGCAGCTTAACCCCTCGGGCTAGCGGGAGACCAGATACGCAGTATTTT	CASSLTPRASGRPDTQYF
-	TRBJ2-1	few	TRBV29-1	TGCAGCGTTGAAGATTCCGGCAATGAGCAGTTCTTC	CSVEDSGNEQFF
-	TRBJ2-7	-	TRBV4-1	TGCGCCAGCAGCCAAGGGGGAAAGCCGTACGAGCAGTACTTC	CASSQGGKPYEQYF
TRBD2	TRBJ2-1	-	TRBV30	TGTGCCTGGAGCCCTGCTCTTAGCGGGAGATACGATGAGCAGTTCTTC	CAWSPALSGRYDEQFF
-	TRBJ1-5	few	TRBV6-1	TGTGCCAGCAGTGATCGTTCGGGCGATGGGAAACATTTT	CASSDRSGDGKHF
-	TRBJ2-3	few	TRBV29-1	TGCAGCGGCCGAGAAGGGGGGCAGAGCACAGATACGCAGTATTTT	CSGREGGQSTDTQYF
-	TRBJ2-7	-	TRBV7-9	TGTGCCAGCAGCACGGACGGAACCTACGAGCAGTACTTC	CASSTDGTYEQYF
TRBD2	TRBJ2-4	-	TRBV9	TGTGCCAGCAGCCCTAGACTAGCGGGAGGGCGCGAGGCCAAAAACATTCAGTACTTC	CASSPRLAGGREAKNIQYF